Sequencing of this T cell receptor beta chain was carried out in a study of OX40 agonist ivuxolimab in advanced cancers. At the level of the study: The patients received ivuxolimab by intravenous route every 2 weeks at 0.01 to 10 mg/kg. A mean age of roughly 62 years, range roughly 20 to 79, was recorded, and over 65% were male.

Study-level results: In the 0.1 to 3.0 mg/kg range, CD4+ and CD8+ blood T cells had expanded clonally by week 6.

The protocol was immunoSEQ multiplex PCR, while the TCRdb copy is restricted to in-frame clones and leaves out a portion. In the table there are roughly 51,000 clones, approximately 91% of which are singletons. On this clone itself: Antigen specificity is unknown.

The CDR3 runs 14 residues. Germline V CDR1 and CDR2: GTSNPN, SVGIG (reference sequence). With 1 base clipped from V and 8 bases from J, the junction kept 5 bases outside the gene matches. Source: CD4+ or CD8+ T cells sorted from blood, taken in a trial of the OX40 agonist ivuxolimab. The source is an adult with an advanced solid tumor such as melanoma, head and neck, liver or kidney cancer. This chain links TRBV30 with TRBJ2-1; 10 bases are a match to TRBD2. CDR3 amino acids: CAWSGGAGGDEQFF. Written as DNA, the CDR3 is TGTGCCTGGAGTGGGGGAGCGGGAGGGGATGAGCAGTTCTTC.